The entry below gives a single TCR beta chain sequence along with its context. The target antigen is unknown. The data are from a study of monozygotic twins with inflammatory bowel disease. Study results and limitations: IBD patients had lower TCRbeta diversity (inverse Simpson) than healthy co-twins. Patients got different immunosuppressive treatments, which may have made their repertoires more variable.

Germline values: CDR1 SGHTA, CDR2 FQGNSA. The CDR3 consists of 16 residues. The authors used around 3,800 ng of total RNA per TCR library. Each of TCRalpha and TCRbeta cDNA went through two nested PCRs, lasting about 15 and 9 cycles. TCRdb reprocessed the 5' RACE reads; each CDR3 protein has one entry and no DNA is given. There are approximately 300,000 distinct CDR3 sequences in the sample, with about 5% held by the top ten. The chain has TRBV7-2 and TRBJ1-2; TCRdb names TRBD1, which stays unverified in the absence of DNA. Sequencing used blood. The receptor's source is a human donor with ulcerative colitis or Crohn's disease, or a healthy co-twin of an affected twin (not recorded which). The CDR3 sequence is CASSLGPQGVPYGYTF.